Each of the 9 T cell receptor beta chains below was sequenced from the same sample in a study of T-cell reconstitution after alpha-beta-depleted transplantation in children. Unique molecular identifiers were incorporated into the prepared TCRbeta library. TCRdb re-derived calls from the PCR reads in MiXCR, one entry per CDR3 protein. The table records about 74,000 distinct CDR3 sequences, 14% of them present only once. The material sequenced was PBMCs, mostly from graft donor cells, taken 180 days after TCRalphabeta/CD19-depleted stem cell transplant. These receptors originate from a male patient between 2 and 15 years old who had a stem cell transplant for acute lymphoblastic leukemia, so the T cells may come from the graft donor.

The table lists this clonotype with a few counts. J is TRBJ2-7 and V is TRBV27; 10 bases align to TRBD1. J was trimmed by 2 bases and V by 3 bases; bases with no gene match: 22. Germline values: CDR1 MNHEY, CDR2 SMNVEV (reference sequence). The CDR3 covers 21 residues. CDR3 protein: CASSFSYSRDRGSVSPYEQYF. The CDR3 coding sequence is TGTGCCAGCAGTTTCAGTTACTCGAGGGACAGGGGTAGCGTAAGCCCCTACGAGCAGTACTTC.

This clonotype was detected ten times or more. The rearrangement uses TRBV10-3 and TRBJ2-5; TRBD2 is a possible D gene (6 bases). The CDR3 has 13 residues. The ends were cut back, 4 bases at V and 3 bases at J, with 9 bases in the middle. Germline assignment: CDR1 ENHRY and CDR2 SYGVKD. The CDR3 sequence is CAISAQREETQYF. CDR3 coding DNA: TGTGCCATCAGTGCCCAGCGGGAAGAGACCCAGTACTTC.

This clonotype was found a few times. The genes are TRBV28 and TRBJ2-2, with 10 bases aligning to TRBD1. This CDR3 contains 16 residues. V was clipped by 7 bases and J by 6 bases; unmatched bases: 11. CDR1 is MDHEN, CDR2 SYDVKM, per germline. This CDR3 is CASTGHGTGVPGELFF. CDR3 bases: TGTGCCAGCACCGGCCATGGGACAGGGGTCCCCGGGGAGCTGTTTTTT.

This clonotype has at least ten counts. The rearrangement joins TRBV11-2 to TRBJ2-5, with TRBD2 matching 15 bases. CDR1 and CDR2 (germline): SGHAT, FQNNGV. The CDR3 is 17 amino acids. Trimming took 4 bases from V and 5 from J; bases not matched to a gene: 8. The CDR3 DNA sequence: TGTGCCAGCAGCTCCCGGACTAGCGGGAGGGCCTGGGAGACCCAGTACTTC. Translation: CASSSRTSGRAWETQYF. The full variable domain, with the rest looked up from reference TRBV11-2 and TRBJ2-5, is EAGVAQSPRYKIIEKRQSVAFWCNPISGHATLYWYQQILGQGPKLLIQFQNNGVVDDSQLPKDRFSAERLKGVDSTLKIQPAKLEDSAVYLCASSSRTSGRAWETQYFGPGTRLLVL.

This clonotype has more than one count but fewer than ten. CDR3 region: CASSLLAGGLEQYF. CDR3 nucleotides: TGTGCCAGCAGCTTATTAGCGGGAGGGCTCGAGCAGTACTTC. The V gene is TRBV13, the J gene TRBJ2-7; 11 bases match TRBD2. In germline, CDR1 is PRHDT, CDR2 FYEKMQ (reference sequence). V dropped 2 bases and J dropped 6; count of bases not matched to a gene: 3. This CDR3 is built from 14 residues. The whole variable domain, filled in from reference TRBV13 and TRBJ2-7, reads AAGVIQSPRHLIKEKRETATLKCYPIPRHDTVYWYQQGPGQDPQFLISFYEKMQSDKGSIPDRFSAQQFSDYHSELNMSSLELGDSALYFCASSLLAGGLEQYFGPGTRLTVT.

V and J are TRBV5-1 and TRBJ2-5; no firm D call. CDR1 is SGHRS, CDR2 YFSETQ, per germline. The CDR3 spans 15 residues. V gave up 4 bases and J gave up 1 base, with 14 bases separating them. The CDR3 region is CASSPLGSPQETQYF. The CDR3 bases are TGCGCCAGCAGCCCCCTTGGCAGCCCCCAAGAGACCCAGTACTTC.

The table lists this clonotype with a few counts. The chain carries TRBV29-1 and TRBJ2-2; 7 nucleotides agree with TRBD1. With 4 bases clipped from V and 7 bases from J, the junction kept 6 bases outside the gene matches. Germline assignment: CDR1 SQVTM and CDR2 ANQGSEA. The CDR3 runs 13 residues. CDR3 amino acids: CSVGQGVSGELFF. For the CDR3, the DNA is TGCAGCGTTGGACAGGGAGTAAGCGGGGAGCTGTTTTTT.

This clonotype was counted between two and nine times. This chain links TRBV29-1 with TRBJ2-2; 7 bases map to TRBD1. CDR1 is SQVTM and CDR2 is ANQGSEA in the germline V gene. J was trimmed by 0 bases and V by 4 bases; bases with no gene match: 5. This CDR3 has 15 residues. The CDR3 region is CSVGKTGPNTGELFF. The DNA of the CDR3 is TGCAGCGTTGGGAAGACAGGGCCGAACACCGGGGAGCTGTTTTTT.

J is TRBJ1-2 and V is TRBV7-7; D is possibly TRBD1 (6 bases). CDR3 length equals 16 residues. The germline V gene encodes CDR1 SSHAT and CDR2 FNYEAQ (reference sequence). Trimming removed 5 bases from V and 1 base from J, with 17 bases in between. The CDR3 here is CASSLFQGFGNYGYTF. The CDR3 nucleotides read TGTGCCAGCAGCCTTTTTCAGGGGTTCGGTAACTATGGCTACACCTTC.